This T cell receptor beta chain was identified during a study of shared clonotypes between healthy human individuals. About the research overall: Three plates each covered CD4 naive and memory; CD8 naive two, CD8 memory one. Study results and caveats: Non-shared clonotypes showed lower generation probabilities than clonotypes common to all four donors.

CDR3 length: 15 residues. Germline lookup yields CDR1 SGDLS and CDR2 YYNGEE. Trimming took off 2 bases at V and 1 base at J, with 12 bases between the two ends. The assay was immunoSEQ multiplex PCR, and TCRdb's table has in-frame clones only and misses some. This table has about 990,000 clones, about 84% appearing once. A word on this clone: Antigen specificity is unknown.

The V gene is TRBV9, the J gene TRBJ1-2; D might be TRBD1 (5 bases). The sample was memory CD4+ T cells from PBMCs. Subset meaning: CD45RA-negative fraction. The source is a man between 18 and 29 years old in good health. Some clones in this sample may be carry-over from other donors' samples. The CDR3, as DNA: TGTGCCAGCAGCGTCGTGACAGTTTATAACTATGGCTACACCTTC. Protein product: CASSVVTVYNYGYTF.